This T cell receptor (beta chain) appears in the sequencing data of a study of cytomegalovirus exposure and HLA in healthy donors. Study-wide findings and caveats: Using the classifier, cytomegalovirus status was reportedly diagnosed with high specificity and sensitivity. A later analysis found first-cohort TCR clusters tended to co-occur in the 90 to 150 validation repertoires. A list of more than 150 TCR beta chains associated with cytomegalovirus was given.

Clones were read by immunoSEQ multiplex PCR, and TCRdb kept only the in-frame ones, dropping some. Among about 120,000 clones, 89% were seen once, and the ten largest hold about 2%. CDR1 and CDR2 from the germline V gene are SGHNT and YENEEA. Losses at the gene ends were 4 bases for V and 0 bases for J; bases not matched to a gene: 14. This CDR3 has 20 amino acids. On this clone: What it binds is not known.

This chain links TRBV11-3 with TRBJ2-6, with 8 bases fitting TRBD2. Sequencing was done on a sample of PBMCs. The TCR comes from a woman aged 18-29 years in good health and CMV-seronegative. The CDR3 nucleotides read TGTGCCAGCAGCTCTAGACGGACTAGCCGAAAAAGCTCTGGGGCCAACGTCCTGACTTTC. Protein sequence: CASSSRRTSRKSSGANVLTF.